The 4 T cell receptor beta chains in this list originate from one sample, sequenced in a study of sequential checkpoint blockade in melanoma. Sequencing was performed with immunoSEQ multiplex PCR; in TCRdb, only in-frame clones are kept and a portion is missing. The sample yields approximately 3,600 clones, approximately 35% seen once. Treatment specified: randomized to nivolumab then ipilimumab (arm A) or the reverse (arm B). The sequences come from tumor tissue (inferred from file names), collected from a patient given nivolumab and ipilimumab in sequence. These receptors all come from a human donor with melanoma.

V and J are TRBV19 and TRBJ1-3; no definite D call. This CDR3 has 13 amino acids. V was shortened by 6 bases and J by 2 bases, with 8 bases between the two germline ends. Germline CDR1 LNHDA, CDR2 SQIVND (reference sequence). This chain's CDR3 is CASSGVAGNTIYF. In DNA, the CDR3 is TGTGCCAGTAGCGGAGTGGCTGGAAACACCATATATTTT.

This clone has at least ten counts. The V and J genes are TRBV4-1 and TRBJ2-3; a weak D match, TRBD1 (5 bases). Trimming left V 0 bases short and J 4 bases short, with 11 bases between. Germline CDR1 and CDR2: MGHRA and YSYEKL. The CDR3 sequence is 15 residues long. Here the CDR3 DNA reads TGCGCCAGCAGCCAAGAAACGGTAGGGGCAGATACGCAGTATTTT. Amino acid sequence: CASSQETVGADTQYF.

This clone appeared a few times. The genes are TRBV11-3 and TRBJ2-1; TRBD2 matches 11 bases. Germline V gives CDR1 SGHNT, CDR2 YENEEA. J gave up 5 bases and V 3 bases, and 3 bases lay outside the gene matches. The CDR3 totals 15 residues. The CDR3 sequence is CASSFTSGRDNEQFF. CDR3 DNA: TGTGCCAGCAGCTTCACTAGCGGGAGAGACAATGAGCAGTTCTTC.

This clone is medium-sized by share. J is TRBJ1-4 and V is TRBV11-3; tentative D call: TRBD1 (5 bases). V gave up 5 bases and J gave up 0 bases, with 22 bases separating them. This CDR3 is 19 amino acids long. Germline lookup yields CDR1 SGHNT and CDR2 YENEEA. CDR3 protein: CASSPGGRWDRSTNEKLFF. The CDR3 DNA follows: TGTGCCAGCAGCCCTGGGGGAAGATGGGACCGCTCAACTAATGAAAAACTGTTTTTT. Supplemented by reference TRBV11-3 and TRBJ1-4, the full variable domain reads EAGVVQSPRYKIIEKKQPVAFWCNPISGHNTLYWYLQNLGQGPELLIRYENEEAVDDSQLPKDRFSAERLKGVDSTLKIQPAELGDSAVYLCASSPGGRWDRSTNEKLFFGSGTQLSVL.